The 3 T cell receptor beta chains below all came from one sample that was sequenced in a study of CD8 T cells in Susac syndrome. Reverse transcription used roughly 0.5 to 1 ug RNA and random hexamers. TCRdb reprocessed the immunoSEQ multiplex PCR reads via MiXCR and lists one record per CDR3 protein. The table shows a few hundred thousand distinct CDR3 sequences, with about 93% occurring only once. Sequenced sample: CD8+ T cells from PBMCs. These receptors all stem from a human donor with multiple sclerosis.

V and J are TRBV5-6 and TRBJ2-7, with D possibly called TRBD1 or TRBD2 (5 bases each). V was clipped by 4 bases and J by 2 bases, with 19 bases between them. The CDR3 loop spans 16 amino acids. Per the germline V gene, CDR1 is SGHDT and CDR2 is YYEEEE. The CDR3, as DNA: TGTGCCAGCAGCCAGGGCGGGTATACCCTGACCTACGAGCAGTACTTC. This sequence encodes CASSQGGYTLTYEQYF.

CDR3: CASSLIAGGNNEQFF. CDR3 sequence (DNA): TGTGCCAGCAGCTTAATAGCGGGGGGAAACAATGAGCAGTTCTTC. The chain employs TRBV7-3 and TRBJ2-1; 10 bases align to TRBD2. Germline-derived CDR1 and CDR2 are SGHTA and FQGTGA. V shed 1 base, J shed 5 bases, and the junction held 2 bases outside the gene matches. This CDR3 spans 15 amino acids.

This chain connects TRBV5-1 to TRBJ1-2; D gene unclear. V dropped 6 bases and J dropped 3 bases, with 6 bases sitting between them. Per germline, CDR1 SGHRS and CDR2 YFSETQ. CDR3 length equals 11 residues. This CDR3 reads CASKEDYGYTF. The CDR3 nucleotides are TGCGCCAGCAAGGAGGACTATGGCTACACCTTC. Full variable domain (rest looked up from reference TRBV5-1 and TRBJ1-2): KAGVTQTPRYLIKTRGQQVTLSCSPISGHRSVSWYQQTPGQGLQFLFEYFSETQRNKGNFPGRFSGRQFSNSRSEMNVSTLELGDSALYLCASKEDYGYTFGSGTRLTVV.